The table lists the clone carrying this TCR beta chain with a few counts. The antigen remains unidentified. The CDR3 extends over 17 amino acids. Germline V CDR1 and CDR2: LNHDA, SQIVND (reference sequence). V trimming: 0 bases; J trimming: 8 bases; junction bases outside the gene matches: 11. One entry per CDR3 protein results from TCRdb running MiXCR on the 5' RACE reads. The data show about 220,000 distinct CDR3 sequences, with 8% to 11% seen just once and roughly 23% held by the top ten. The sample originates from a study of CD8 T cells in ankylosing spondylitis. Regarding the study as a whole: Seemingly characteristic of ankylosing spondylitis blood was a TCR beta motif consisting of under 10 highly homologous variants.

Material for sequencing was blood, either unsorted or a sorted T cell fraction (not recorded which). The receptor was derived from a male donor with ankylosing spondylitis or in good health (not recorded which). This chain uses TRBV19 with TRBJ2-1; 9 bases align to TRBD2. Written as DNA, the CDR3 is TGTGCCAGTAGTATAGATCTGCCGGTAGCGGGGGTCGATGAGCAGTTCTTC. It encodes CASSIDLPVAGVDEQFF. Supplemented by reference TRBV19 and TRBJ2-1, the full variable domain reads DGGITQSPKYLFRKEGQNVTLSCEQNLNHDAMYWYRQDPGQGLRLIYYSQIVNDFQKGDIAEGYSVSREKKESFPLTVTSAQKNPTAFYLCASSIDLPVAGVDEQFFGPGTRLTVL.